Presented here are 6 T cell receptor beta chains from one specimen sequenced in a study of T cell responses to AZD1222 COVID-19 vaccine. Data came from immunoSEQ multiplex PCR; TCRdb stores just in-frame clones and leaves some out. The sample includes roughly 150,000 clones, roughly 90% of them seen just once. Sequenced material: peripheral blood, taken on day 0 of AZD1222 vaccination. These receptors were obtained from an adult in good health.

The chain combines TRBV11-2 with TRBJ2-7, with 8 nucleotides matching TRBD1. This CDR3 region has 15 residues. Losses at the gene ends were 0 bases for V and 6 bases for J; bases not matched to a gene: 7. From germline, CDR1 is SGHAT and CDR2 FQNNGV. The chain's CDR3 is CASSLDLAGGFEQYF. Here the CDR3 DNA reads TGTGCCAGCAGCTTAGATCTCGCAGGGGGCTTCGAGCAGTACTTC.

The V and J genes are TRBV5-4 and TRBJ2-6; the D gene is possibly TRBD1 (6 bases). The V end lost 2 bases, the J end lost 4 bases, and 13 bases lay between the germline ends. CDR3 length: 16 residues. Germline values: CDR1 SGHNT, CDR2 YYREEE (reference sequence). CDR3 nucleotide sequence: TGTGCCAGCAGCTTCCAAACAGGGACCGGGGCCAACGTCCTGACTTTC. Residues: CASSFQTGTGANVLTF. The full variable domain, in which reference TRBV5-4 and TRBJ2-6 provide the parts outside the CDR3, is ETGVTQSPTHLIKTRGQQVTLRCSSQSGHNTVSWYQQALGQGPQFIFQYYREEENGRGNFPPRFSGLQFPNYSSELNVNALELDDSALYLCASSFQTGTGANVLTFGAGSRLTVL.

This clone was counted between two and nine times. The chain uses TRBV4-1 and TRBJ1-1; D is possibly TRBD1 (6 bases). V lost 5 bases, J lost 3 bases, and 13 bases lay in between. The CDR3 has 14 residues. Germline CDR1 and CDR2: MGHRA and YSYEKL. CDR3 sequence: CASSFSEGDTEAFF. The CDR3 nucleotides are TGCGCCAGCAGCTTCTCCGAGGGGGACACTGAAGCTTTCTTT.

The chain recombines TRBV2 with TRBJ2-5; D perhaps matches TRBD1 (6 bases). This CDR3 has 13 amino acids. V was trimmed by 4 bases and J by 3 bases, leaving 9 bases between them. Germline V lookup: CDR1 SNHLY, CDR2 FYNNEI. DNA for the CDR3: TGTGCCAGCAGTGGACAGGTGAAAGAGACCCAGTACTTC. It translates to CASSGQVKETQYF.

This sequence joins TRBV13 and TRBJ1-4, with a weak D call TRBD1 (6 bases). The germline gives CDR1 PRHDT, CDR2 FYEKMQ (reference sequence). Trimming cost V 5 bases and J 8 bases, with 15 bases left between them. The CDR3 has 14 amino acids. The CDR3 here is CASSPYDRTEKLFF. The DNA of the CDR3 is TGTGCCAGCAGCCCATACGACAGGACCGAAAAACTGTTTTTT.

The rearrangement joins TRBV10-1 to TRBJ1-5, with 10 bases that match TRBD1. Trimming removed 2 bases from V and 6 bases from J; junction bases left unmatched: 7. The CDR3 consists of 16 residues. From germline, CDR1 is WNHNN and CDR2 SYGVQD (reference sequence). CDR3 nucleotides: TGCGCCAGCAGTGAGCCTGGACAGGGGGTCGGTCAGCCCCAGCATTTT. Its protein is CASSEPGQGVGQPQHF.